This record covers a single T cell receptor beta chain. The CDR3 is 18 residues long. Germline CDR1 is SGHAT and CDR2 is FQDESV (reference sequence). This entry belongs to a study of T cells expressing NK-cell markers. Study context: Each TCR beta repertoire originated in sorted T cells that were CD3+CD56+NKG2C+, CD3+CD56+NKG2C- or CD3+CD56-NKG2C+.

No DNA is given; TCRdb re-called the 5' RACE reads and lists each CDR3 protein once. The sample includes 350,000 to 500,000 distinct CDR3 sequences. The V and J genes are TRBV11-1 and TRBJ2-3; no DNA is available, so the TRBD1 call from TCRdb remains unchecked. This receptor was taken from a woman between 18 and 70 years old in good health. The sample comprised blood T cells: a sorted CD56 or NKG2C T cell subset, CD4+ or CD8+ T cells, or bulk PBMC T cells (not recorded which). This CDR3 reads CASSLAPGPSKVADTQYF.